This T cell receptor (beta chain) was identified during a study of T cell responses to AZD1222 COVID-19 vaccine. General observations from the study: Regions 160-218 and 743-854 dominated among vaccine-associated CD4 TCRs spanning spike. Spike-specific TCR breadth rose after two AZD1222 doses, and depth rose as well. In the spike-specific TCR repertoire, nearly half reportedly target unmutated variant regions.

Notes on this clone: Its antigen remains unidentified.

Using immunoSEQ multiplex PCR, the repertoire was profiled, and TCRdb retains in-frame clones only, with some absent. The sample consists of 180,000 or so clones, more than 75% of them appearing once. Looked up from germline, CDR1 is GTSNPN and CDR2 is SVGIG (reference sequence). V trimming: 6 bases; J trimming: 0 bases; junction bases outside the gene matches: 10. This CDR3 spans 16 amino acids. The material was peripheral blood, obtained 28 days after the second AZD1222 dose. The source of this sequence is an adult who received the AZD1222 COVID-19 vaccine. The chain joins TRBV30 to TRBJ1-3; 8 nucleotides align to TRBD1. The DNA of the CDR3 is TGTGCCTGTAACTCGGGGGGGACAGGCTCTGGAAACACCATATATTTT. Encoded protein: CACNSGGTGSGNTIYF.